This T cell receptor (beta chain) was captured by sequencing in a study of T cells in Graves' hyperthyroidism and ophthalmopathy. Clinical symptoms, serum thyroxine and TRAb, thyroid ultrasound and orbital computed tomography together formed the diagnostic basis. Amplified TCR beta CDR3 regions derived from RNA transcripts. In the first-round RT-PCR of the TCR CDR3, the HTBI primer set was used. TCRdb recomputed calls from the multiplex PCR reads with MiXCR, one row per CDR3 protein. The sample contains approximately 690,000 distinct CDR3 sequences, 14% of which appear only once. V was clipped by 0 bases and J by 6 bases; unmatched bases: 8. Germline V gene data show CDR1 as SGDLS and CDR2 as YYNGEE. The CDR3 contains 17 residues.

The sample consisted of blood. The chain joins TRBV9 to TRBJ2-3; TRBD2 matches 12 bases. The TCR comes from a woman between 50 and 59 years old with Graves' ophthalmopathy. This CDR3 is CASSVGTSGNYADTQYF. Here the CDR3 DNA reads TGTGCCAGCAGCGTAGGGACTAGCGGGAATTACGCCGATACGCAGTATTTT.